This entry describes one T cell receptor (beta chain). This CDR3 comprises 13 residues. Per the germline V gene, CDR1 is LGHNA and CDR2 is YNFKEQ. V dropped 3 bases and J dropped 9 bases, with 14 bases sitting between them. MiXCR was run by TCRdb on the 5' RACE reads, yielding one entry per CDR3 protein. The profile shows thousands of distinct CDR3 sequences, approximately 70% of them singletons. Cells sorted as Tregs were CD4+, CD25+ and CD127-/low. The sequence came from a female donor with breast cancer. The chain is built from TRBV4-2 and TRBJ2-5; maybe TRBD1 (6 bases). The sequencing sample was made of tumor-infiltrating Tregs sorted from the breast tumor. CDR3 protein: CASSQGAGASQYF. CDR3 coding DNA: TGTGCCAGCAGCCAGGGGGCTGGTGCGTCCCAGTACTTC.